A selection of T cell receptor beta chains follows, all from one sample in a study of T cells in Graves' hyperthyroidism and ophthalmopathy. Each CDR3 protein gets one entry after TCRdb re-called the multiplex PCR reads with MiXCR. Here the sample spans a few hundred thousand distinct CDR3 sequences, 15% to 19% being singletons. Sequencing input: blood. The receptors stem from a woman younger than 30 with Graves' hyperthyroidism. Each CDR3 is given with its conserved first and last residue. The order of the fields is J gene, V gene, D gene, clone size, CDR3 DNA, CDR3 protein. The D gene is left open where the match is weak. Size values are once, few and many counts, or a class for expanded clones, and some rows have none.

J: TRBJ1-2; V: TRBV30; D: .; size: many; DNA: TGTGCCTGGAGAGGGGGTAGGGATGGCTACACCTTC; CDR3: CAWRGGRDGYTF
J: TRBJ2-3; V: TRBV28; D: TRBD1; size: many; DNA: TGTGCCAGCAGTTTTAGGGTACAGGGGGCAGGTGATACGCAGTATTTT; CDR3: CASSFRVQGAGDTQYF
J: TRBJ1-1; V: TRBV7-9; D: .; size: many; DNA: TGTGCCAGCAGCTTAGTCGGGGGGCTGACTGAAGCTTTCTTT; CDR3: CASSLVGGLTEAFF
J: TRBJ2-7; V: TRBV5-5; D: TRBD1; size: many; DNA: TGTGCCAGCAGCAAACAGGGGTACGAGCAGTACTTC; CDR3: CASSKQGYEQYF
J: TRBJ1-5; V: TRBV18; D: .; size: many; DNA: TGTGCCAGCTCCCCGGGGGACAGCAATCAGCCCCAGCATTTT; CDR3: CASSPGDSNQPQHF
J: TRBJ2-3; V: TRBV5-4; D: .; size: many; DNA: TGTGCCAGCAGCGGAGGGGGGGCCGGAGATACGCAGTATTTT; CDR3: CASSGGGAGDTQYF
J: TRBJ2-3; V: TRBV7-9; D: .; size: many; DNA: TGTGCCAGCAGCTTGCTGACAGATACGCAGTATTTT; CDR3: CASSLLTDTQYF
J: TRBJ2-7; V: TRBV20-1; D: .; size: many; DNA: TGCAGTGCGTCCCGGGACTCCCTTTCCTACGAGCAGTACTTC; CDR3: CSASRDSLSYEQYF
J: TRBJ2-7; V: TRBV3-1; D: .; size: many; DNA: TGTGCCAGCAGCCAAGCGGGGAGTAGCTACGAGCAGTACTTC; CDR3: CASSQAGSSYEQYF
J: TRBJ2-3; V: TRBV15; D: TRBD2; size: .; DNA: TGTGCCACCAGCAGAGGGACTAGCGGAGTCACAGATACGCAGTATTTT; CDR3: CATSRGTSGVTDTQYF
J: TRBJ2-5; V: TRBV3-1; D: .; size: few; DNA: TGTGCCAGCAGCCAAGATCGTTTGGGGACCCAGTACTTC; CDR3: CASSQDRLGTQYF
J: TRBJ2-1; V: TRBV10-3; D: .; size: many; DNA: TGTGCCATCAGTGATCCGGGGCAGCTTGGGGATGAGCAGTTCTTC; CDR3: CAISDPGQLGDEQFF
J: TRBJ2-3; V: TRBV4-2; D: TRBD1; size: few; DNA: TGTGCCAGCAGCCACCGGACAGGGGACACAGATACGCAGTATTTT; CDR3: CASSHRTGDTDTQYF
J: TRBJ2-5; V: TRBV2; D: .; size: many; DNA: TGTGCCAGCAGGCCCTTCAAAGAGACCCAGTACTTC; CDR3: CASRPFKETQYF
J: TRBJ2-1; V: TRBV3-1; D: TRBD2; size: many; DNA: TGTGCCAGCAGCCTTAGGACTAGTGTAAATGAGCAGTTCTTC; CDR3: CASSLRTSVNEQFF
J: TRBJ2-7; V: TRBV28; D: TRBD2; size: many; DNA: TGTGCCAGCACCGAGGGACTAGTCTACGAGCAGTACTTC; CDR3: CASTEGLVYEQYF
J: TRBJ1-4; V: TRBV5-6; D: .; size: once; DNA: TGTGCCAGCAGCCCCTGGCCAGGGGTTGATGAAAAACTGTTTTTT; CDR3: CASSPWPGVDEKLFF
J: TRBJ2-3; V: TRBV5-1; D: TRBD2; size: few; DNA: TGCGCCAGCAGCCGGACTAGCGTGGAAGATACGCAGTATTTT; CDR3: CASSRTSVEDTQYF
J: TRBJ1-6; V: TRBV28; D: .; size: few; DNA: TGTGCCAGCAGTCCCCAGCCCTTCTATAATTCACCCCTCCACTTT; CDR3: CASSPQPFYNSPLHF
J: TRBJ2-1; V: TRBV13; D: TRBD1; size: many; DNA: TGTGCCAGCAGCCCGGACAGGGTTGGTGAGCAGTTCTTC; CDR3: CASSPDRVGEQFF
J: TRBJ2-5; V: TRBV20-1; D: TRBD1; size: few; DNA: TGCAGTGCTAGAGACTGGACAGGGGGAGAGACCCAGTACTTC; CDR3: CSARDWTGGETQYF
J: TRBJ2-5; V: TRBV20-1; D: TRBD2; size: .; DNA: TGCAGTGCTCTTATCGGGGGGATGGAGACCCAGTACTTC; CDR3: CSALIGGMETQYF
J: TRBJ2-5; V: TRBV6-1; D: TRBD2; size: few; DNA: TGTGCCAGCAGTGCGGGAGGGGTCCCAGAGACCCAGTACTTC; CDR3: CASSAGGVPETQYF
J: TRBJ2-1; V: TRBV20-1; D: TRBD2; size: few; DNA: TGCAGTTCCAGACTAGCGGGGGTTTCCCTTTACAATGAGCAGTTCTTC; CDR3: CSSRLAGVSLYNEQFF
J: TRBJ2-7; V: TRBV30; D: .; size: many; DNA: TGTGCCTGGAACGTAGGGCTCGGGGGCGAGCAGTACTTC; CDR3: CAWNVGLGGEQYF
J: TRBJ2-2; V: TRBV5-1; D: .; size: many; DNA: TGCGCCAGCAGCTTGGTCGCAAGACGGACCAACACCGGGGAGCTGTTTTTT; CDR3: CASSLVARRTNTGELFF
J: TRBJ2-1; V: TRBV29-1; D: .; size: many; DNA: TGCAGCGTTGTAGGGTCAGCGGCAGCTTCCTACAATGAGCAGTTCTTC; CDR3: CSVVGSAAASYNEQFF
J: TRBJ2-3; V: TRBV7-3; D: .; size: many; DNA: TGTGCCAGCAGCTTAATATCCTCGTATACGCAGTATTTT; CDR3: CASSLISSYTQYF
J: TRBJ2-1; V: TRBV20-1; D: TRBD2; size: many; DNA: TGCAGTGCTAGAGATTATTCAACGGGGGGGAAGGGTGAGCAGTTCTTC; CDR3: CSARDYSTGGKGEQFF
J: TRBJ2-2; V: TRBV29-1; D: .; size: .; DNA: TGCAGCGTTCCCACCCCCCCCGGGGAGCTGTTTTTT; CDR3: CSVPTPPGELFF
J: TRBJ1-4; V: TRBV11-2; D: .; size: .; DNA: TGTGCCAGCCGTGTATCGGGGTCGGGAGGAAAACTGTTTTTT; CDR3: CASRVSGSGGKLFF
J: TRBJ1-1; V: TRBV10-3; D: TRBD1; size: many; DNA: TGTGCCATCTCGACAGGGGGGGAGTACACTGAAGCTTTCTTT; CDR3: CAISTGGEYTEAFF
J: TRBJ2-7; V: TRBV5-1; D: TRBD2; size: many; DNA: TGCGCCAGCAGCCCGCTGAGGACTAGCGGGAGCTCCTACGAGCAGTACTTC; CDR3: CASSPLRTSGSSYEQYF
J: TRBJ2-5; V: TRBV6-5; D: TRBD2; size: many; DNA: TGTGCCAGCAGTTACTGGACTAGCGGGAGAGAGACCCAGTACTTC; CDR3: CASSYWTSGRETQYF
J: TRBJ2-7; V: TRBV20-1; D: .; size: .; DNA: TGCAGTGCTAGAGCCGGCCCCGCGGACCGCTACGAGCAGTACTTC; CDR3: CSARAGPADRYEQYF
J: TRBJ2-7; V: TRBV5-8; D: TRBD1; size: many; DNA: TGTGCCAGCAGCTTGGGCAGGGGGCGCTCCTACGAGCAGTACTTC; CDR3: CASSLGRGRSYEQYF
J: TRBJ2-4; V: TRBV7-9; D: TRBD1; size: .; DNA: TGTGCCAGCAGCACAACAGGGGCCCTAGCCAAAAACATTCAGTACTTC; CDR3: CASSTTGALAKNIQYF
J: TRBJ2-2; V: TRBV7-3; D: .; size: many; DNA: TGTGCCAGCAGCTTAACCCGGCAATCCGGGGAGCTGTTTTTT; CDR3: CASSLTRQSGELFF